Each of the 25 T cell receptor beta chains below was sequenced from the same sample in a study of technical replicates of blood from a handful of donors. This table comes from immunoSEQ multiplex PCR, and its TCRdb copy is limited to in-frame clones, with some not included. The table includes 74,000 or so clones, about nine tenths detected once. The sequenced sample was T cells isolated from PBMCs. Receptors were obtained from a human donor in good health.

The chain employs TRBV28 and TRBJ1-2, with D possibly being TRBD1 (6 bases). The CDR3 totals 14 residues. Trimming shortened V by 7 bases and J by 8 bases, and 20 bases separated the two germline ends. Germline V gives CDR1 MDHEN, CDR2 SYDVKM. The CDR3 DNA reads TGTGCCAGCACCAAGATCTGGGGGCTCAAAGGCTACACCTTC. This sequence encodes CASTKIWGLKGYTF.

The chain recombines TRBV27 with TRBJ1-1; D may be TRBD1 (6 bases). This CDR3 region has 12 residues. V was cut by 7 bases and J by 8 bases, with 14 bases left in between. CDR1 and CDR2 (germline): MNHEY, SMNVEV (reference sequence). CDR3 in DNA: TGTGCCAGCAAGGCACAGGGCACCGAAGCTTTCTTT. It specifies CASKAQGTEAFF.

To note about this clone: Germline is not matched at one junction end, which may reflect a read error. The rearrangement uses TRBV10-3 and TRBJ2-3; D possibly corresponds to TRBD1 (5 bases). From germline, CDR1 is ENHRY and CDR2 SYGVKD. This CDR3 has 13 residues. The DNA of the CDR3 is TGTGCCATCAGTGAAGACCCCACAGGTACGCAGTATTTT. It is translated as CAISEDPTGTQYF.

The chain combines TRBV13 with TRBJ2-3, with TRBD2 identical over 13 bases. Looked up from germline, CDR1 is PRHDT and CDR2 is FYEKMQ (reference sequence). Germline trimming cut 4 bases from V and 10 bases from J; bases unmatched to any gene: 8. This CDR3 contains 15 residues. CDR3 nucleotides: TGTGCCAGCAGCTCACTGACTAGCGGGAGGTTATCGCAGTATTTT. Translating gives CASSSLTSGRLSQYF. The variable domain in full, with the rest retrieved from reference TRBV13 and TRBJ2-3, is AAGVIQSPRHLIKEKRETATLKCYPIPRHDTVYWYQQGPGQDPQFLISFYEKMQSDKGSIPDRFSAQQFSDYHSELNMSSLELGDSALYFCASSSLTSGRLSQYFGPGTRLTVL.

The chain carries TRBV5-1 and TRBJ2-5; maybe TRBD1 (5 bases). CDR1 is SGHRS and CDR2 is YFSETQ in the germline V gene. The CDR3 has 14 residues. With 0 bases removed from V and 5 bases from J, the gap between germline ends came to 11 bases. The CDR3 loop reads CASSLGQDMETQYF. CDR3 DNA sequence: TGCGCCAGCAGCTTGGGTCAGGACATGGAGACCCAGTACTTC.

This clone was detected only once. V usage is TRBV7-6 and J usage is TRBJ1-5, with a possible D match to TRBD1 (5 bases). Trimming cost V 2 bases and J 0 bases, with 17 bases left between them. This CDR3 has 18 residues. Germline V gene sequence: CDR1 SGHVS, CDR2 FNYEAQ. CDR3 amino acids: CASSLSGRGRYSNQPQHF. The CDR3 region has the DNA TGTGCCAGCAGCTTAAGTGGTAGGGGTCGCTATAGCAATCAGCCCCAGCATTTT.

J is TRBJ2-1 and V is TRBV7-9; D remains ambiguous. The CDR3 has 17 amino acids. V was clipped by 4 bases and J by 0 bases, with 16 bases between them. The germline V gene has CDR1 SEHNR and CDR2 FQNEAQ (reference sequence). The CDR3 DNA is TGTGCCAGCAGCTCCTCCGGTCTAGGAGTCTCCTACAATGAGCAGTTCTTC. Translated: CASSSSGLGVSYNEQFF. Based on the CDR3 plus reference TRBV7-9 and TRBJ2-1, the full variable domain is DTGVSQNPRHKITKRGQNVTFRCDPISEHNRLYWYRQTLGQGPEFLTYFQNEAQLEKSRLLSDRFSAERPKGSFSTLEIQRTEQGDSAMYLCASSSSGLGVSYNEQFFGPGTRLTVL.

V is TRBV5-6 and J is TRBJ1-1, with 8 bases identical to TRBD1. The J segment lost 2 bases and the V segment lost 6 bases, leaving 3 bases of the junction unmatched. Per the germline V gene, CDR1 is SGHDT and CDR2 is YYEEEE. The CDR3 covers 13 residues. This chain's CDR3 is CASNTGGNTEAFF. CDR3 in DNA: TGTGCCAGCAATACAGGGGGAAACACTGAAGCTTTCTTT. The whole variable domain, filled in from reference TRBV5-6 and TRBJ1-1, reads DAGVTQSPTHLIKTRGQQVTLRCSPKSGHDTVSWYQQALGQGPQFIFQYYEEEERQRGNFPDRFSGHQFPNYSSELNVNALLLGDSALYLCASNTGGNTEAFFGQGTRLTVV.

The J gene is TRBJ1-4, the V gene TRBV28; weak D call: TRBD1 (6 bases). The CDR3 spans 15 residues. V dropped 8 bases and J dropped 8 bases, with 21 bases sitting between them. The germline gives CDR1 MDHEN, CDR2 SYDVKM. In nucleotides, the CDR3 is TGTGCCAGCTCAATCGCTCAGGGGCTGGGGGAAAAACTGTTTTTT. This translates into CASSIAQGLGEKLFF.

The chain uses TRBV7-2 and TRBJ2-5; TRBD2 aligns across 11 bases. Unmatched junction bases numbered 8, after V lost 6 bases and J lost 5 bases. Germline V gene sequence: CDR1 SGHTA, CDR2 FQGNSA. The CDR3 sequence is 15 residues long. In nucleotides, the CDR3 is TGTGCCAGCAGTATAGCGGGAGGGCCCGGGGAGACCCAGTACTTC. As protein: CASSIAGGPGETQYF.

The chain joins TRBV6-5 to TRBJ2-7; 8 positions match TRBD1. This CDR3 contains 15 residues. Germline CDR1 and CDR2: MNHEY and SVGAGI. Losses at the gene ends were 2 bases for V and 2 bases for J; bases not matched to a gene: 5. The CDR3, as DNA: TGTGCCAGCAGTTACCCGGGACAGGCTACCTACGAGCAGTACTTC. Encoded protein: CASSYPGQATYEQYF.

CDR3 amino acids: CASSLNPGQVNQPQHF. The CDR3 DNA is TGTGCCAGCAGTTTAAATCCGGGACAGGTCAATCAGCCCCAGCATTTT. The chain employs TRBV6-5 and TRBJ1-5; 8 nucleotides match TRBD1. CDR1 and CDR2 (germline): MNHEY, SVGAGI. This CDR3 contains 16 residues. J lost 3 bases, V lost 4 bases, and 8 bases had no gene match.

CDR3 nucleotide sequence: TGTGCCAGCACTCCCGGGTCCACGGGGGGCTACACCTTC. Its translation: CASTPGSTGGYTF. This chain joins TRBV6-5 and TRBJ1-2; no reliable D call. V lost 7 bases and J lost 8, with 17 bases in between. The CDR3 loop spans 13 amino acids. Per germline, CDR1 MNHEY and CDR2 SVGAGI.

The rearrangement links TRBV5-1 to TRBJ1-5; D gene uncertain. The V end lost 2 bases, the J end lost 2 bases, and 5 bases lay between the germline ends. The germline gives CDR1 SGHRS, CDR2 YFSETQ. The CDR3 runs 13 residues. CDR3 bases: TGCGCCAGCAGCTTCGAGGGCAATCAGCCCCAGCATTTT. Amino acids: CASSFEGNQPQHF.

V usage is TRBV4-3 and J usage is TRBJ1-1; 11 bases line up with TRBD1. CDR1 is LGHNA and CDR2 is YSLEER in the germline V gene. The CDR3 is made up of 15 amino acids. The V and J ends lost 4 bases and 6 bases, in that order; junction bases with no gene match: 7. The CDR3 bases are TGCGCCAGCAGCCCTCGGGACAGGGGGAATGCTGAAGCTTTCTTT. This translates into CASSPRDRGNAEAFF.

V is TRBV5-1 and J is TRBJ2-5, with 7 bases that match TRBD2. Germline V lookup: CDR1 SGHRS, CDR2 YFSETQ. Losses at the gene ends were 2 bases for V and 5 bases for J; bases not matched to a gene: 6. This CDR3 is 14 amino acids long. The DNA for the CDR3 is TGCGCCAGCAGCTTATGGACTAGTGGGGAGACCCAGTACTTC. This gives the protein CASSLWTSGETQYF.

The chain carries TRBV4-2 and TRBJ2-7; 8 bases align to TRBD2. The CDR3 runs to 16 residues. The germline CDR1 and CDR2 sequences are LGHNA and YNFKEQ. After removal of 0 bases from V and 7 bases from J, the junction contained 11 bases not matched to a gene. The CDR3: CASSQDRGTSELEQYF. Here the CDR3 DNA reads TGTGCCAGCAGCCAAGACCGGGGGACTAGTGAACTAGAGCAGTACTTC.

This chain connects TRBV9 to TRBJ2-5, with TRBD2 as a possible D gene (6 bases). This CDR3 region has 15 residues. V lost 0 bases, J lost 5 bases, and 14 bases lay in between. Per the germline V gene, CDR1 is SGDLS and CDR2 is YYNGEE. The CDR3 region is CASSVGTGDVETQYF. DNA for the CDR3: TGTGCCAGCAGCGTAGGGACGGGAGACGTGGAGACCCAGTACTTC. Full variable domain (remainder filled in from reference TRBV9 and TRBJ2-5): DSGVTQTPKHLITATGQRVTLRCSPRSGDLSVYWYQQSLDQGLQFLIQYYNGEERAKGNILERFSAQQFPDLHSELNLSSLELGDSALYFCASSVGTGDVETQYFGPGTRLLVL.

The chain carries TRBV5-4 and TRBJ2-7, with TRBD1 as a possible D gene (5 bases). Trimming cost V 1 base and J 0 bases, with 8 bases left between them. There are 14 residues in the CDR3. Germline loops: CDR1 SGHNT, CDR2 YYREEE (reference sequence). The CDR3 DNA sequence: TGTGCCAGCAGCTTGCCCGGACACTCCTACGAGCAGTACTTC. This sequence encodes CASSLPGHSYEQYF. The complete variable domain, with remaining parts taken from reference TRBV5-4 and TRBJ2-7, reads ETGVTQSPTHLIKTRGQQVTLRCSSQSGHNTVSWYQQALGQGPQFIFQYYREEENGRGNFPPRFSGLQFPNYSSELNVNALELDDSALYLCASSLPGHSYEQYFGPGTRLTVT.

The chain employs TRBV6-5 and TRBJ2-5, with D unresolved. The CDR3 totals 13 residues. Looked up from germline, CDR1 is MNHEY and CDR2 is SVGAGI. V was clipped by 2 bases and J by 6 bases, with 10 bases between them. The CDR3 loop is CASSYTTLKTQYF. In nucleotides, the CDR3 is TGTGCCAGCAGTTACACGACACTGAAGACCCAGTACTTC.

The J gene is TRBJ2-7, the V gene TRBV25-1; a weak D match, TRBD1 (6 bases). This CDR3 is built from 12 residues. Germline V gene sequence: CDR1 MGHDK, CDR2 SYGVNS. Trimming took off 5 bases at V and 7 bases at J, with 12 bases between the two ends. The CDR3 protein is CASSFTGLEQYF. DNA of the CDR3: TGTGCCAGCAGTTTCACAGGGCTTGAGCAGTACTTC.

V is TRBV5-4 and J is TRBJ2-1; TRBD2 agrees at 8 bases. The V and J ends lost 5 bases and 14 bases, in that order; junction bases with no gene match: 12. Germline CDR1 reads SGHNT; CDR2 reads YYREEE (reference sequence). The CDR3 is 13 amino acids. CDR3 loop: CASRDTSGHAKFF. Written as DNA, the CDR3 is TGTGCCAGCAGGGATACTAGCGGCCATGCCAAGTTCTTC. The entire variable domain, with the rest obtained from reference TRBV5-4 and TRBJ2-1, is as follows: ETGVTQSPTHLIKTRGQQVTLRCSSQSGHNTVSWYQQALGQGPQFIFQYYREEENGRGNFPPRFSGLQFPNYSSELNVNALELDDSALYLCASRDTSGHAKFFGPGTRLTVL.

The chain recombines TRBV7-2 with TRBJ1-1; maybe TRBD1 (5 bases). Germline V gene sequence: CDR1 SGHTA, CDR2 FQGNSA. With 4 bases removed from V and 3 bases from J, the gap between germline ends came to 12 bases. This CDR3 region has 14 residues. CDR3 amino acids: CASSSRGADTEAFF. The CDR3 DNA reads TGTGCCAGCAGCTCAAGGGGTGCGGACACTGAAGCTTTCTTT.

The chain is built from TRBV7-2 and TRBJ2-7; 10 bases match TRBD2. After removal of 3 bases from V and 3 bases from J, the junction contained 2 bases not matched to a gene. Germline V gene sequence: CDR1 SGHTA, CDR2 FQGNSA. CDR3 length: 14 residues. The CDR3 is CASSLSSGSYEQYF. The CDR3 DNA sequence: TGTGCCAGCAGCTTGTCTAGCGGGAGCTACGAGCAGTACTTC.

This CDR3 is CASSEVVGQGIYEQYF. The DNA of the CDR3 is TGTGCCAGCAGTGAAGTCGTGGGACAGGGTATCTACGAGCAGTACTTC. The chain is built from TRBV6-1 and TRBJ2-7; TRBD1 aligns across 9 bases. Germline V gene data show CDR1 as MNHNS and CDR2 as SASEGT. The V gene end was trimmed by 1 base and the J gene end by 3 bases; junction bases not matched to a gene: 7. This CDR3 contains 16 residues.